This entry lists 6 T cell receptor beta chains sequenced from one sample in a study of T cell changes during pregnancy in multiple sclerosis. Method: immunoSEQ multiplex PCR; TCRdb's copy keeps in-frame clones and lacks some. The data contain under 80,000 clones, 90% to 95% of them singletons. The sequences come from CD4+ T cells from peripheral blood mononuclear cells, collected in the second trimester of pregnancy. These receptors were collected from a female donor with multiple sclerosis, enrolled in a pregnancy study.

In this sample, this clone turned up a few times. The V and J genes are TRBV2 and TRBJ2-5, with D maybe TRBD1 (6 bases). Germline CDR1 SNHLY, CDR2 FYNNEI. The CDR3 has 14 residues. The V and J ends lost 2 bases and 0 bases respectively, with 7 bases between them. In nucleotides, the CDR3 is TGTGCCAGCAGTGAAAACAGGGACCAAGAGACCCAGTACTTC. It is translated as CASSENRDQETQYF.

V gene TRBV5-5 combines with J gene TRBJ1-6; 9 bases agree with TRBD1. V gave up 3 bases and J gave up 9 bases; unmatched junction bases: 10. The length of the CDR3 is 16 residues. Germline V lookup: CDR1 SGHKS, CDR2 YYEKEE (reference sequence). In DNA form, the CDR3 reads TGTGCCAGCAGCTCTCTCCGGGACAGGGTAACTTCACCCCTCCACTTT. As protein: CASSSLRDRVTSPLHF. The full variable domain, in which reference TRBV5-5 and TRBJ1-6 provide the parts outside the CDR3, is DAGVTQSPTHLIKTRGQQVTLRCSPISGHKSVSWYQQVLGQGPQFIFQYYEKEERGRGNFPDRFSARQFPNYSSELNVNALLLGDSALYLCASSSLRDRVTSPLHFGNGTRLTVT.

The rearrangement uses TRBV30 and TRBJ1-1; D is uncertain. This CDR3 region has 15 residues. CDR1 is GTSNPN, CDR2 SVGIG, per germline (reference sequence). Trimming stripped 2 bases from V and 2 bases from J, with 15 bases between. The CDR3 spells CAWSSAGRPNTEAFF. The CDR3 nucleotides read TGTGCCTGGAGTTCGGCGGGCCGTCCAAACACTGAAGCTTTCTTT.

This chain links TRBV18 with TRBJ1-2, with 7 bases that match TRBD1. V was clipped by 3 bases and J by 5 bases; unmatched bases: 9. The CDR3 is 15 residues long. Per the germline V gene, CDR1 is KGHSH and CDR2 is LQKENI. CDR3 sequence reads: CASSPNGDSRYGYTF. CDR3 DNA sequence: TGTGCCAGCTCACCGAACGGGGACAGCCGATATGGCTACACCTTC.

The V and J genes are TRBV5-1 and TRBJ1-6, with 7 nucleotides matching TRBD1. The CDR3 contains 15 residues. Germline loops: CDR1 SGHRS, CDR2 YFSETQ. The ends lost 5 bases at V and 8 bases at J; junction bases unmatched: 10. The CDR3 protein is CASSFTGVRDSPLHF. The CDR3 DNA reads TGCGCCAGCAGTTTTACAGGGGTAAGGGATTCACCCCTCCACTTT.

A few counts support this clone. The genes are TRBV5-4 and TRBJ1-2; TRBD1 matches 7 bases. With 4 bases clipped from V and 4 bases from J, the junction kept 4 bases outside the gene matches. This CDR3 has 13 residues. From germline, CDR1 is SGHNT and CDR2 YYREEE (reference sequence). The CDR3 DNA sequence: TGTGCCAGCAGCCTACAGGGGCCCTATGGCTACACCTTC. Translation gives CASSLQGPYGYTF.